The rows below give T cell receptor beta chains drawn from one sample of a study of T cell repertoires in cytomegalovirus infection. These receptors' targets are unknown. MiXCR, applied by TCRdb to the reads, yields one record per CDR3 protein. Of approximately 260,000 distinct CDR3 sequences in the sample, roughly 21% were seen once. Specimen: cultured PBMCs, collected from culture after CMV antigen stimulation. The receptors derive from a human donor in good health (CMV status not recorded). Some clones in this sample may be carry-over from other donors' samples. CDR3s include the opening cysteine and the closing phenylalanine or tryptophan. D genes are given only for firm matches. Not all rows give a size; the values are once, few, many and, for expanded clones, a class.

V gene,J gene,D gene,clone size,CDR3 DNA,CDR3 protein
TRBV24-1,TRBJ2-7,NA,NA,TGTGCCACCAGTGAGCGGGGACAGTTGTCCGAGCAGTACTTC,CATSERGQLSEQYF
TRBV6-8,TRBJ2-1,NA,NA,TGTGCCAGCAGTTACGTGTCGGCAGTCCCTCTGGAGCAGTTCTTC,CASSYVSAVPLEQFF
TRBV7-6,TRBJ2-3,TRBD2,many,TGTGCCAGCAGCTTGTTCGGGGGGTTTGAGGCAGATACGCAGTATTTT,CASSLFGGFEADTQYF
TRBV4-1,TRBJ1-4,NA,few,TGCGCCAGCAGCCAAGCACAGGATGGGGAAAAACTGTTTTTT,CASSQAQDGEKLFF
TRBV6-2/TRBV6-3,TRBJ1-1,NA,few,TGTGCCAGCAGTGCCGACAGGCCCTTGGCCCGGACTGAAGCTTTCTTT,CASSADRPLARTEAFF
TRBV6-2/TRBV6-3,TRBJ2-3,NA,NA,TGTGCCAGCAGTTACTGGAGCGGAGGCACAGATACGCAGTATTTT,CASSYWSGGTDTQYF
TRBV2,TRBJ2-1,TRBD1,few,TGTGCCAGCAGTGAACGTGGGGACAGGCTATCCTACAATGAGCAGTTCTTC,CASSERGDRLSYNEQFF
TRBV7-6,TRBJ2-3,TRBD2,NA,TGTGCCAGCAGCTACAGACTAGCGGGAGGGTCAGATACGCAGTATTTT,CASSYRLAGGSDTQYF
TRBV5-1,TRBJ1-6,NA,NA,TGCGCCAGCAGCTGGGACAATTTAGGGGGTTCACCCCTCCACTTT,CASSWDNLGGSPLHF
TRBV12-3/TRBV12-4,TRBJ2-3,NA,NA,TGTGCCAGCAGTTTCAGCGTTAGGCGCCGCACAGATACGCAGTATTTT,CASSFSVRRRTDTQYF
TRBV7-3,TRBJ2-6,TRBD1,NA,TGTGCCAGCAGCTCACAGGGGACTGGGGCCAACGTCCTGACTTTC,CASSSQGTGANVLTF
TRBV2,TRBJ2-3,NA,NA,TGTGCCAGCAGTGAAGTGGGCCTTTCTCGTCTCACAGATACGCAGTATTTT,CASSEVGLSRLTDTQYF
TRBV7-3,TRBJ2-5,NA,many,TGTGCCAGCAGCTTACCAGGGGTAGATGAGACCCAGTACTTC,CASSLPGVDETQYF
TRBV7-6,TRBJ2-3,TRBD2,NA,TGTGCCAGCAGCGGAAGCGGGAGCGGAGATACGCAGTATTTT,CASSGSGSGDTQYF
TRBV7-2,TRBJ1-5,NA,many,TGTGCCAGCAGCCAAAGACAGGGCAATCAGCCCCAGCATTTT,CASSQRQGNQPQHF
TRBV29-1,TRBJ2-1,TRBD1,NA,TGCAGCTTCGGGAAATTGGGGACAGCGAGGGTTGAGCAGTTCTTC,CSFGKLGTARVEQFF
TRBV7-8,TRBJ1-1,NA,NA,TGTGCCAGCAGCCGAAGGGACGTCGGGACAGCTTTCTTT,CASSRRDVGTAFF